This T cell receptor (beta chain) was captured in a study of T-cell reconstitution after alpha-beta-depleted transplantation in children. Using unique molecular identifiers, the investigators prepared the TCRbeta library. MiXCR, applied by TCRdb to the PCR reads, yields one record per CDR3 protein. This table has around 340,000 distinct CDR3 sequences, 10% to 15% appearing once. V gave up 1 base and J gave up 0 bases, with 7 bases separating them. Germline V CDR1 and CDR2: SGHVS, FQNEAQ. The CDR3 covers 14 residues. There are many counts of this clonotype. This TCR was recovered from a human donor who donated a stem cell graft to a child with Fanconi anemia. The starting material was PBMCs, obtained from the stem cell graft. The gene calls are TRBV7-8 and TRBJ2-7; D ambiguous. CDR3 in DNA: TGTGCCAGCAGCTTAGAGGCAGGCTCCTACGAGCAGTACGTC. Amino acid sequence: CASSLEAGSYEQYV.